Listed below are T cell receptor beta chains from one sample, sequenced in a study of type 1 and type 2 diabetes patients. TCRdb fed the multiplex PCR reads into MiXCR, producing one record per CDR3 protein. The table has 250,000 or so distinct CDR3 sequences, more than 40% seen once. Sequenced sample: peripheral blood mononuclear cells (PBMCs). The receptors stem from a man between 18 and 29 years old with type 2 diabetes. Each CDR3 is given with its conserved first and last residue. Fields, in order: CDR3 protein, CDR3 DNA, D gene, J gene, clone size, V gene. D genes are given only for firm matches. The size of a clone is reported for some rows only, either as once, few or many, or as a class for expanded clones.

CDR3 protein: CASGGTGLYEQYF; CDR3 DNA: TGTGCCAGCGGTGGGACAGGGCTCTACGAGCAGTACTTC; D gene: TRBD1; J gene: TRBJ2-7; clone size: once; V gene: TRBV6-1
CDR3 protein: CASSQGARGDGYTF; CDR3 DNA: TGTGCCAGCAGCCAGGGGGCCCGAGGGGATGGCTACACCTTC; D gene: .; J gene: TRBJ1-2; clone size: few; V gene: TRBV14
CDR3 protein: CSARGSPSVGSYEQYF; CDR3 DNA: TGCAGTGCTAGAGGGTCCCCGTCGGTGGGATCCTACGAGCAGTACTTC; D gene: .; J gene: TRBJ2-7; clone size: .; V gene: TRBV20-1
CDR3 protein: CASSPTGRAEAFF; CDR3 DNA: TGTGCCAGCAGCCCGACAGGACGGGCTGAAGCTTTCTTT; D gene: .; J gene: TRBJ1-1; clone size: .; V gene: TRBV7-3
CDR3 protein: CASRTSRTNYNEQFF; CDR3 DNA: TGTGCCAGTAGGACTAGCAGGACGAATTACAATGAGCAGTTCTTC; D gene: TRBD2; J gene: TRBJ2-1; clone size: .; V gene: TRBV19
CDR3 protein: CATSRDGDWEQYF; CDR3 DNA: TGTGCCACCAGCAGAGATGGCGACTGGGAGCAGTACTTC; D gene: .; J gene: TRBJ2-7; clone size: many; V gene: TRBV15
CDR3 protein: CASSVGGVSGDTQYF; CDR3 DNA: TGTGCCAGCAGCGTAGGGGGGGTAAGCGGAGATACGCAGTATTTT; D gene: .; J gene: TRBJ2-3; clone size: few; V gene: TRBV9
CDR3 protein: CASSLSGGPEAFF; CDR3 DNA: TGTGCCAGCAGTTTATCGGGTGGACCTGAAGCTTTCTTT; D gene: .; J gene: TRBJ1-1; clone size: .; V gene: TRBV27
CDR3 protein: CASSPYDNEQFF; CDR3 DNA: TGTGCCAGCAGTCCGTATGACAATGAGCAGTTCTTC; D gene: .; J gene: TRBJ2-1; clone size: .; V gene: TRBV2
CDR3 protein: CATSINLSGEQYF; CDR3 DNA: TGTGCCACCAGCATTAATCTCTCTGGCGAGCAGTACTTC; D gene: .; J gene: TRBJ2-7; clone size: .; V gene: TRBV15
CDR3 protein: CSARSGQSSYNEQFF; CDR3 DNA: TGCAGTGCTAGGTCGGGGCAGAGCTCCTACAATGAGCAGTTCTTC; D gene: .; J gene: TRBJ2-1; clone size: few; V gene: TRBV20-1
CDR3 protein: CATSSGPGGDQPRHF; CDR3 DNA: TGTGCCACCAGCAGCGGGCCAGGGGGCGATCAGCCCCGGCATTTT; D gene: TRBD1; J gene: TRBJ1-5; clone size: .; V gene: TRBV15
CDR3 protein: CASRPGLAGIGELFF; CDR3 DNA: TGTGCCAGCAGGCCGGGACTAGCGGGGATCGGGGAGCTGTTTTTT; D gene: TRBD2; J gene: TRBJ2-2; clone size: .; V gene: TRBV28
CDR3 protein: CASSLRTGGLNEQYF; CDR3 DNA: TGTGCCAGTAGTCTCCGGACAGGGGGCCTCAACGAGCAGTACTTC; D gene: TRBD1; J gene: TRBJ2-7; clone size: few; V gene: TRBV19
CDR3 protein: CASSLYGRGSYGYTF; CDR3 DNA: TGTGCCAGCAGTTTATACGGGCGGGGGTCGTATGGCTACACCTTC; D gene: .; J gene: TRBJ1-2; clone size: .; V gene: TRBV28
CDR3 protein: CASSRGQGPSGANVLTF; CDR3 DNA: TGTGCCAGCTCCCGAGGGCAGGGGCCCTCTGGGGCCAACGTCCTGACTTTC; D gene: .; J gene: TRBJ2-6; clone size: .; V gene: TRBV7-3
CDR3 protein: CASSIRDSLPTYGYTF; CDR3 DNA: TGTGCCAGTAGTATCCGGGACAGCCTCCCCACCTATGGCTACACCTTC; D gene: TRBD1; J gene: TRBJ1-2; clone size: .; V gene: TRBV19
CDR3 protein: CASSSWRGQGDEKLFF; CDR3 DNA: TGTGCCAGCAGTTCCTGGAGAGGGCAGGGTGATGAAAAACTGTTTTTT; D gene: .; J gene: TRBJ1-4; clone size: few; V gene: TRBV6-6
CDR3 protein: CSASSRAYEQYF; CDR3 DNA: TGCAGTGCTAGTTCCAGGGCTTACGAGCAGTACTTC; D gene: .; J gene: TRBJ2-7; clone size: few; V gene: TRBV20-1
CDR3 protein: CASSQGLAGVEQYF; CDR3 DNA: TGCGCCAGCAGCCAAGGACTAGCGGGAGTCGAGCAGTACTTC; D gene: TRBD2; J gene: TRBJ2-7; clone size: .; V gene: TRBV4-1
CDR3 protein: CASSPHGQGSGANVLTF; CDR3 DNA: TGTGCCAGCAGCCCCCATGGCCAGGGGTCTGGGGCCAACGTCCTGACTTTC; D gene: .; J gene: TRBJ2-6; clone size: .; V gene: TRBV7-3
CDR3 protein: CASLSVAGTEAFF; CDR3 DNA: TGTGCCAGCCTTTCTGTGGCGGGTACTGAAGCTTTCTTT; D gene: .; J gene: TRBJ1-1; clone size: few; V gene: TRBV6-6
CDR3 protein: CATSRDTPQPQHF; CDR3 DNA: TGTGCCACCAGCAGAGATACCCCTCAGCCCCAGCATTTT; D gene: .; J gene: TRBJ1-5; clone size: few; V gene: TRBV15
CDR3 protein: CASSPSPWRAYTDTQYF; CDR3 DNA: TGTGCCAGCAGTCCCTCCCCCTGGCGGGCTTACACAGATACGCAGTATTTT; D gene: .; J gene: TRBJ2-3; clone size: .; V gene: TRBV27
CDR3 protein: CASSVDGRKAFF; CDR3 DNA: TGTGCCAGCAGCGTAGATGGTCGGAAAGCTTTCTTT; D gene: .; J gene: TRBJ1-1; clone size: .; V gene: TRBV9
CDR3 protein: CASSDTGQGFEKLFF; CDR3 DNA: TGTGCCAGCAGTGATACGGGGCAGGGGTTCGAAAAACTGTTTTTT; D gene: .; J gene: TRBJ1-4; clone size: many; V gene: TRBV25-1
CDR3 protein: CASSLEPYGEQYF; CDR3 DNA: TGTGCCAGCAGCTTGGAACCGTATGGGGAGCAGTACTTC; D gene: .; J gene: TRBJ2-7; clone size: few; V gene: TRBV7-2
CDR3 protein: CASSYTGTGGYEQYF; CDR3 DNA: TGTGCCAGCAGTTATACCGGGACAGGGGGCTACGAGCAGTACTTC; D gene: TRBD1; J gene: TRBJ2-7; clone size: few; V gene: TRBV6-5